What follows are 8 T cell receptor beta chains derived from one specimen sequenced in a study of blood T cell repertoires in COVID-19. Sequencing used immunoSEQ multiplex PCR; TCRdb keeps in-frame clones, though not all of them. Of approximately 65,000 clones in the sample, about 92% were seen once. Sequenced sample: peripheral blood. The receptors derive from a man in his fifties or sixties with COVID-19, enrolled during active disease.

V gene TRBV5-4 combines with J gene TRBJ2-7; 10 bases fit TRBD1. This CDR3 is built from 14 residues. After removal of 0 bases from V and 4 bases from J, the junction contained 1 base not matched to a gene. Germline-derived CDR1 and CDR2 are SGHNT and YYREEE (reference sequence). The CDR3 region is CASSLGQGAYEQYF. The CDR3, as DNA: TGTGCCAGCAGCTTGGGACAGGGGGCTTACGAGCAGTACTTC. The full variable domain, completed using reference TRBV5-4 and TRBJ2-7, is ETGVTQSPTHLIKTRGQQVTLRCSSQSGHNTVSWYQQALGQGPQFIFQYYREEENGRGNFPPRFSGLQFPNYSSELNVNALELDDSALYLCASSLGQGAYEQYFGPGTRLTVT.

This chain connects TRBV10-3 to TRBJ1-2; 9 positions match TRBD1. The CDR3 has 14 amino acids. With 4 bases clipped from V and 8 bases from J, the junction kept 8 bases outside the gene matches. Germline values: CDR1 ENHRY, CDR2 SYGVKD. As DNA, the CDR3 is TGTGCCATCAGTGCCCCGGACAGGGGAACGGGCTACACCTTC. Translation gives CAISAPDRGTGYTF.

This chain connects TRBV12-3 or TRBV12-4 to TRBJ2-3; weak D call: TRBD2 (6 bases). The CDR3 runs to 12 residues. V was shortened by 6 bases and J by 5 bases, with 9 bases between the two germline ends. CDR3 nucleotides: TGTGCCAGCAGCTCGGGGGTAGATACGCAGTATTTT. This codes for CASSSGVDTQYF.

This clone was seen once. This sequence joins TRBV19 and TRBJ2-1; 8 positions match TRBD2. This CDR3 has 17 amino acids. J was trimmed by 2 bases and V by 5 bases; bases with no gene match: 11. Germline-derived CDR1 and CDR2 are LNHDA and SQIVND (reference sequence). The CDR3 region is CASSSRGGGFTYNEQFF. CDR3 DNA: TGTGCCAGTAGTTCCCGGGGGGGAGGGTTTACCTACAATGAGCAGTTCTTC.

This chain uses TRBV2 with TRBJ1-2; possibly TRBD1 for D (5 bases). Looked up from germline, CDR1 is SNHLY and CDR2 is FYNNEI. This CDR3 region has 16 residues. V was trimmed by 3 bases and J by 1 base, leaving 15 bases between them. CDR3 loop: CASSDRGIQVNYGYTF. In nucleotides, the CDR3 is TGTGCCAGCAGTGATCGGGGGATACAAGTTAACTATGGCTACACCTTC. Full variable domain (outside the CDR3, taken from reference TRBV2 and TRBJ1-2): EPEVTQTPSHQVTQMGQEVILRCVPISNHLYFYWYRQILGQKVEFLVSFYNNEISEKSEIFDDQFSVERPDGSNFTLKIRSTKLEDSAMYFCASSDRGIQVNYGYTFGSGTRLTVV.

The chain couples TRBV28 to TRBJ2-7; D may be TRBD2 (6 bases). This CDR3 has 14 amino acids. V was cut by 5 bases and J by 6 bases, with 17 bases left in between. Germline assignment: CDR1 MDHEN and CDR2 SYDVKM. The CDR3 nucleotides read TGTGCCAGCAGTCCGGGACTTGAGGGGAGCGAGCAGTACTTC. This sequence encodes CASSPGLEGSEQYF.

The chain combines TRBV6-2 or TRBV6-3 with TRBJ1-5, with D perhaps TRBD1 (6 bases). The length of the CDR3 is 14 residues. The V end lost 3 bases, the J end lost 4 bases, and 10 bases lay between the germline ends. CDR1 MNHEY and CDR2 SVGEGT come from the germline V gene. DNA for the CDR3: TGTGCCAGCAGTTATGGGACACCTAATCAGCCCCAGCATTTT. It codes for CASSYGTPNQPQHF.

V is TRBV7-2 and J is TRBJ1-5; D uncertain. V was trimmed by 3 bases and J by 5 bases, leaving 8 bases between them. Germline V gene lookup returns CDR1 SGHTA and CDR2 FQGNSA. The CDR3 covers 13 residues. CDR3 DNA: TGTGCCAGCAGCTTGGGTCGGGATCAGCCCCAGCATTTT. The encoded protein is CASSLGRDQPQHF.